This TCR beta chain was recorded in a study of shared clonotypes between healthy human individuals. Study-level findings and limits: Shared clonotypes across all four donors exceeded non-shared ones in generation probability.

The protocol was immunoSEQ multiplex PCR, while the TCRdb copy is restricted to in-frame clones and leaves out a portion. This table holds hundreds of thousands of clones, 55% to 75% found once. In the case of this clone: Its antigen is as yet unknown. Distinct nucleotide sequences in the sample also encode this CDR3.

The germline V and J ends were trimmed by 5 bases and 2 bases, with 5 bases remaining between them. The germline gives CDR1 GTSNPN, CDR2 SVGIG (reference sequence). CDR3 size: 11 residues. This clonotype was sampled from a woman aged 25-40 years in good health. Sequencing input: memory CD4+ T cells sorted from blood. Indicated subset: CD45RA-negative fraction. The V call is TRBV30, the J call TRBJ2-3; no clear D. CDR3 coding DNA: TGTGCCTGGGGGAACACAGATACGCAGTATTTT. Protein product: CAWGNTDTQYF.